These 16 T cell receptor beta chains share one sample of origin, sequenced in a study of shared clonotypes between healthy human individuals. Naive CD8 cells, CD45RO-negative and positively selected for CCR7, excluded terminally differentiated effector memory CD45RA+ cells. Using immunoSEQ multiplex PCR, the repertoire was profiled, and TCRdb retains in-frame clones only, with some absent. This table has about 2.1 million clones, approximately 94% appearing once. The sequenced material came from naive CD8+ T cells from PBMCs. The receptors originated from a man aged 18 to 35 in good health. Some clones in this sample may be carry-over from other donors' samples.

The rearrangement uses TRBV27 and TRBJ1-2, with 9 bases that match TRBD1. J was trimmed by 7 bases and V by 5 bases; bases with no gene match: 2. The germline CDR1 and CDR2 sequences are MNHEY and SMNVEV (reference sequence). This CDR3 is built from 12 residues. Written as DNA, the CDR3 is TGTGCCAGCAGTACAGGGGGCTCTGGCTACACCTTC. Translation: CASSTGGSGYTF.

The chain joins TRBV27 to TRBJ2-4; 7 bases agree with TRBD1. Germline V gene lookup returns CDR1 MNHEY and CDR2 SMNVEV (reference sequence). V lost 3 bases, J lost 0 bases, and 8 bases stayed unmatched. The CDR3 has 17 residues. This chain's CDR3 is CASSLGQPILAKNIQYF. Written as DNA, the CDR3 is TGTGCCAGCAGTTTGGGACAGCCGATTCTAGCCAAAAACATTCAGTACTTC.

The V and J genes are TRBV4-1 and TRBJ2-7, with 12 bases that match TRBD1. The CDR3 contains 16 residues. Trimming took 1 base from V and 6 from J; bases not matched to a gene: 7. Germline loops: CDR1 MGHRA, CDR2 YSYEKL. The CDR3 spells CASSQVGGQGAGEQYF. Written as DNA, the CDR3 is TGCGCCAGCAGCCAAGTAGGGGGACAGGGGGCTGGCGAGCAGTACTTC.

This clone appeared once. The rearrangement joins TRBV6-5 to TRBJ2-1; possible D gene TRBD1, 6 bases. Looked up from germline, CDR1 is MNHEY and CDR2 is SVGAGI. The CDR3 length is 15 residues. V lost 6 bases and J lost 0, with 12 bases in between. DNA for the CDR3: TGTGCCAGCAGGATCGACAGGAACTCCTACAATGAGCAGTTCTTC. Translation: CASRIDRNSYNEQFF.

The J gene is TRBJ1-4, the V gene TRBV7-9; TRBD1 agrees at 8 bases. This CDR3 is built from 17 residues. J gave up 0 bases and V 5 bases, and 8 bases lay outside the gene matches. Per germline, CDR1 SEHNR and CDR2 FQNEAQ (reference sequence). CDR3: CASSLDRGPATNEKLFF. CDR3 DNA: TGTGCCAGCAGCCTAGACAGGGGCCCGGCAACTAATGAAAAACTGTTTTTT. The complete variable domain, with remaining parts taken from reference TRBV7-9 and TRBJ1-4, reads DTGVSQNPRHKITKRGQNVTFRCDPISEHNRLYWYRQTLGQGPEFLTYFQNEAQLEKSRLLSDRFSAERPKGSFSTLEIQRTEQGDSAMYLCASSLDRGPATNEKLFFGSGTQLSVL.

The CDR3 DNA sequence: TGTGCCAGCTCACCGACGACTAGCGGGAGCCACGAGCAGTACTTC. Its translation: CASSPTTSGSHEQYF. The chain employs TRBV18 and TRBJ2-7; 12 nucleotides line up with TRBD2. Germline V gene lookup returns CDR1 KGHSH and CDR2 LQKENI. This CDR3 has 15 amino acids. V dropped 3 bases and J dropped 5; count of bases not matched to a gene: 5.

The gene calls are TRBV5-1 and TRBJ2-1; no firm D call. Germline V CDR1 and CDR2: SGHRS, YFSETQ. Trimming removed 4 bases at V and 0 bases at J, with 14 bases between. There are 16 residues in the CDR3. CDR3 DNA sequence: TGCGCCAGCAGCCGGCGACTGGTGAGCTCCTACAATGAGCAGTTCTTC. Translated, it gives CASSRRLVSSYNEQFF.

The chain combines TRBV7-2 with TRBJ2-4; 9 nucleotides align to TRBD2. Germline CDR1 reads SGHTA; CDR2 reads FQGNSA. The V gene end was trimmed by 1 base and the J gene end by 7 bases; junction bases not matched to a gene: 8. This CDR3 is built from 16 residues. The CDR3: CASSLVQREVWNIQYF. DNA for the CDR3: TGTGCCAGCAGCTTAGTTCAGCGGGAGGTTTGGAACATTCAGTACTTC.

V usage is TRBV19 and J usage is TRBJ2-7, with 9 bases matching TRBD2. Losses at the gene ends were 10 bases for V and 4 bases for J; bases not matched to a gene: 14. Germline V CDR1 and CDR2: LNHDA, SQIVND (reference sequence). The CDR3 totals 15 residues. This CDR3 is CATKGLAGLGYEQYF. In DNA, the CDR3 is TGTGCCACCAAGGGGCTAGCGGGATTAGGTTACGAGCAGTACTTC.

The chain couples TRBV27 to TRBJ1-3, with 9 bases fitting TRBD1. Germline V gene sequence: CDR1 MNHEY, CDR2 SMNVEV (reference sequence). V was pared by 6 bases and J by 4 bases, with 4 bases of the junction left unmatched. This CDR3 has 14 amino acids. CDR3 nucleotide sequence: TGTGCCAGCAGAAGACAGGGGGGCGGAAACACCATATATTTT. As protein: CASRRQGGGNTIYF.

The chain joins TRBV19 to TRBJ1-5, with D possibly TRBD1 on 5 matching bases. This CDR3 has 15 residues. The V end lost 4 bases, the J end lost 3 bases, and 13 bases lay between the germline ends. Germline V gene data show CDR1 as LNHDA and CDR2 as SQIVND (reference sequence). The CDR3 bases are TGTGCCAGTAGTAATTTGCCAGGGCCCAATCAGCCCCAGCATTTT. Translation gives CASSNLPGPNQPQHF.

The rearrangement links TRBV7-8 to TRBJ2-5, with 9 bases that match TRBD2. There are 13 residues in the CDR3. Germline CDR1 reads SGHVS; CDR2 reads FQNEAQ. Germline trimming cut 6 bases from V and 2 bases from J; bases unmatched to any gene: 1. CDR3 sequence reads: CASSSGGQETQYF. The DNA of the CDR3 is TGTGCCAGCAGTAGCGGGGGACAAGAGACCCAGTACTTC.

This clone was found a few times. V and J are TRBV9 and TRBJ1-4; TRBD1 matches 8 bases. Germline-derived CDR1 and CDR2 are SGDLS and YYNGEE. V lost 4 bases and J lost 5; bases outside the gene matches: 7. This CDR3 has 15 residues. The CDR3 loop reads CASSSKDRANEKLFF. The DNA for the CDR3 is TGTGCCAGCAGCTCCAAGGACAGGGCGAATGAAAAACTGTTTTTT. The full variable domain, with the rest looked up from reference TRBV9 and TRBJ1-4, is DSGVTQTPKHLITATGQRVTLRCSPRSGDLSVYWYQQSLDQGLQFLIQYYNGEERAKGNILERFSAQQFPDLHSELNLSSLELGDSALYFCASSSKDRANEKLFFGSGTQLSVL.

The genes are TRBV7-6 and TRBJ1-1, with D perhaps matching TRBD1 (5 bases). The CDR3 is made up of 13 amino acids. Between the trimmed V and J ends, which lost 4 bases and 6 bases, there was a span of 12 bases. From germline, CDR1 is SGHVS and CDR2 FNYEAQ. CDR3 DNA: TGTGCCAGCAGCTCTCTACAGGCCCCTGAAGCTTTCTTT. This translates into CASSSLQAPEAFF.

This chain joins TRBV9 and TRBJ2-1; perhaps D is TRBD1 or TRBD2 (5 bases each). There are 15 residues in the CDR3. Trimming shortened V by 3 bases and J by 4 bases, and 14 bases separated the two germline ends. Germline V gene data show CDR1 as SGDLS and CDR2 as YYNGEE. The CDR3 DNA follows: TGTGCCAGCAGCGCCGAAACGGGGCTATACAATGAGCAGTTCTTC. Protein sequence: CASSAETGLYNEQFF. Drawing the rest from reference TRBV9 and TRBJ2-1, the complete variable domain is DSGVTQTPKHLITATGQRVTLRCSPRSGDLSVYWYQQSLDQGLQFLIQYYNGEERAKGNILERFSAQQFPDLHSELNLSSLELGDSALYFCASSAETGLYNEQFFGPGTRLTVL.

CDR3 in DNA: TGTGCCATTAGACTGGGGACAGGGGACCACGAGCAGTACTTC. Translation: CAIRLGTGDHEQYF. V is TRBV10-3 and J is TRBJ2-7; 10 nucleotides line up with TRBD1. Trimming at V came to 9 bases and at J to 5 bases, leaving 10 bases not matched to a gene. In germline, CDR1 is ENHRY, CDR2 SYGVKD. The CDR3 extends over 14 amino acids.